This record covers a single T cell receptor (beta chain). The source of the sample is a study of blood T cell repertoires in COVID-19. About the study: Sites across the United States, Italy and Spain contributed samples from acute and convalescent COVID-19.

In the authors' methods: For nucleated cells, counts were estimated from reference gene primer amplification. TCRdb keeps only in-frame clones here, not all; method: immunoSEQ multiplex PCR. For V, J and clone size, that table is used; D and trimming come from the DNA. The table has 45,000 to 50,000 clones, around 86% seen once. CDR1 and CDR2 (germline): GTSNPN, SVGIG (reference sequence). The CDR3 is 16 amino acids. V dropped 2 bases and J dropped 0; count of bases not matched to a gene: 8. This sequence was found in a man aged 55-75 years with active COVID-19. The chain uses TRBV30 and TRBJ1-1; 8 nucleotides line up with TRBD1. Sequencing was carried out using peripheral blood. The CDR3: CAWSRPGGLMNTEAFF. In DNA form, the CDR3 reads TGTGCCTGGAGTAGGCCAGGGGGCCTCATGAACACTGAAGCTTTCTTT.